The table lists the clone carrying this TCR beta chain with many counts. What it binds is unknown. MiXCR was run by TCRdb on the reads, yielding one entry per CDR3 protein. The sample shows about 200,000 distinct CDR3 sequences, 9.5% of them seen only once. This CDR3 has 14 amino acids. J was trimmed by 4 bases and V by 5 bases; bases with no gene match: 7. Germline V lookup: CDR1 SEHNR, CDR2 FQNEAQ (reference sequence). This sample is part of a study of T cell repertoires in cytomegalovirus infection. Study details: The public TCR beta signatures pointed to both CMV infection and matching HLA type.

General study points: CMV-specific HLA-C-restricted TCR beta clonotypes dominated the ex vivo response. Cumulative public TCR beta family frequency identified carriers of CMV plus the relevant HLA.

The TCR was taken from a human donor in good health (CMV status not recorded). Some clones in this sample may be carry-over from other donors' samples. Sequenced: PBMCs. The chain couples TRBV7-9 to TRBJ1-2, with 7 bases that match TRBD1. The CDR3 loop is CASSQRQGSYGYTF. For the CDR3, the DNA is TGTGCCAGCAGCCAACGACAGGGAAGCTATGGCTACACCTTC.